This TCR beta chain appears in the sequencing data of a study of shared clonotypes between healthy human individuals. Study background: Plates per donor: three CD4 naive, three CD4 memory, two CD8 naive, one CD8 memory.

The V and J ends lost 0 bases and 1 base, in that order; junction bases with no gene match: 6. CDR1 is MGHRA and CDR2 is YSYEKL in the germline V gene. The CDR3 has 16 residues. Sorted-subset replicate PCRs used 200 ng of genomic DNA. This amount corresponded to 30,000 to 35,000 T cell genomes. Clones were sequenced by immunoSEQ multiplex PCR, and TCRdb holds only the in-frame ones, with some missing. This sample has more than 2 million clones; about 95% occur once, and the top ten carry 0.85% to 1.2%. CD45RO-negative CD8 cells positively selected for CCR7 made up the naive population, which excluded terminally differentiated effector memory CD45RA+ cells.

This chain uses TRBV4-1 with TRBJ2-7, with TRBD2 matching over 7 bases. Sequenced material: naive CD8+ T cells sorted from blood. This sequence originates from a man younger than 30 in good health. The CDR3 DNA reads as TGCGCCAGCAGCCAAGAATCCCTAGCGGATTCCTACGAGCAGTACTTC. It specifies CASSQESLADSYEQYF.